Sequencing of this TCR beta chain was carried out in a study of blood T cell repertoires in COVID-19 (dated by TCRdb to 2018 to 2021). For the study in its entirety: Collaborator samples came from the United States, Italy and Spain and covered acute and convalescent phases of COVID-19. The material from the prospective study consisted of cDNA or gDNA derived from T cells, B-cell-depleted T cells, or PBMCs. Subjects who had been exposed to COVID-19, were actively infected with it, or had recovered from it provided the deeply sampled blood TCRbeta repertoires that made up the dataset. A freely available public database, intended as a resource for researchers studying the immune response to SARS-CoV-2, is where the repertoires were released. The samples were drawn from the first 160 participants of the ongoing ImmuneRACE study and from some 1,300 subjects provided by 6 global collaborators. A de-identified subject ID, COVID-19 status, age in years and sex were almost always included in the sample metadata. Where available, HLA class I and class II types were obtained from metadata supplied by the sample provider rather than from assay-based typing.

Of note for this clone: No cognate antigen has been identified for it. Base qualities are not provided; no much larger clone lies one nucleotide away.

Findings and caveats that apply to the study as a whole: The quantity of clinical and demographic metadata differed by source and by participant and was supplied without curation.

Participants in the prospective study were enrolled through a virtual design, were aged 18 to 89 years, and lived in approximately 25 United States geographic areas. In the prospective study, participants were assigned to cohorts based on the clinical history participants reported in a screening survey and a study questionnaire. Recovered participants in ImmuneRACE Cohort 3 were defined as having two consecutive negative NP/OP PCR tests, clearance from a healthcare professional, or resolution of symptoms. Mobile phlebotomists in the prospective study collected whole blood, serum and a nasopharyngeal or oropharyngeal swab from every participant. Participants in the prospective study had the option to provide additional blood draws and questionnaires over an approximately 2-month period. Prospective study blood samples were shipped either frozen or at room temperature before DNA extraction. TCRbeta CDR3 regions were amplified from genomic DNA by means of the immunoSEQ Assay, a bias-controlled multiplex PCR. The study's processing was this. The number of nucleated cells in each sample was estimated by amplification of reference gene primers within the assay. To quantify the absolute abundance of each unique TCRbeta CDR3 rearrangement, sequence reads were collapsed and filtered. For each sample, productive Simpson clonality was calculated as the square root of Simpson's diversity index across productive rearrangements. TCRdb re-hosts the immuneACCESS table, in-frame sequences only. Its copies lack some clones; in the studies checked, an unresolved V gene accounts for under half of them, and the cause for the rest is not known. V and J calls and clone size follow that table, whereas D and trimming were derived from the DNA. Recorded for this sample are a few hundred thousand clones; around 87% of them occurred a single time. Of the sample, 2.4% falls within the top ten clones.

Including cysteine and phenylalanine, the CDR3 has 16 amino acids. Solely the CDR3 DNA is kept, with 48 bases framed from the first base. Trimming leaves V shorter by 3 bases and J shorter by 1 base, with the junction holding 3 bases beyond the gene matches. According to the germline V gene (reference sequence), CDR1 reads LNHDA and CDR2 reads SQIVND. The sequenced sample was PBMCs or T cells enriched from blood (not recorded which). The rearrangement combines TRBV19 with TRBJ2-5; 12 nucleotides in the junction match TRBD2. The TCR was taken from a woman between 18 and 30 years old who had recovered from COVID-19. In nucleotide form, the sequence is TGTGCCAGTAGTATCCTGGGACTAGCGGGCCAAGAGACCCAGTACTTC. It codes for CASSILGLAGQETQYF.